Sequencing of this TCR beta chain was carried out in a study of identifying expanded T cells in peripheral blood. TCRdb keeps only in-frame clones here, not all; method: immunoSEQ multiplex PCR. The sample has 90,000 to 100,000 clones, roughly 88% seen once. Trimming removed 8 bases from V and 4 bases from J; junction bases left unmatched: 5. The CDR3 has 14 amino acids. Germline values: CDR1 LNHDA, CDR2 SQIVND (reference sequence). This clone was detected only a few times. Antigen unknown. Regarding the study as a whole: Clone count variance between approximately two-week samples rose with total template count. Over around two and four weeks, about 15 and 19 clones changed, versus around 1.3 between replicates.

No infections or other immune events were documented during collection. The receptor was isolated from a person aged 18 to 75 in good health. This chain uses TRBV19 with TRBJ1-2, with 12 nucleotides matching TRBD1. The sample taken for sequencing was blood. CDR3 loop: CASAGTGGVYGYTF. The CDR3 nucleotides read TGTGCCAGTGCCGGGACAGGGGGCGTCTATGGCTACACCTTC.